This T cell receptor (beta chain) was recorded in a study of CD8 T cells in Susac syndrome. Trimming pared 0 bases from V and 0 bases from J, leaving 9 bases between. Germline assignment: CDR1 SGHRS and CDR2 YFSETQ. CDR3 length: 16 amino acids. With random hexamers, reverse transcription was performed on about 0.45 to 1 ug of RNA. MiXCR, applied by TCRdb to the immunoSEQ multiplex PCR reads, yields one record per CDR3 protein. The sample gives 80,000 to 90,000 distinct CDR3 sequences, approximately 95% of which show up once; approximately 0.49% is in the top ten. The origin of this receptor is a human donor with Susac syndrome. What was sequenced was CD8+ T cells from PBMCs. This chain connects TRBV5-1 to TRBJ1-4; D is unresolved. In DNA form, the CDR3 reads TGCGCCAGCAGCTTGGGGGCCGTGGCAACTAATGAAAAACTGTTTTTT. Its translation: CASSLGAVATNEKLFF.